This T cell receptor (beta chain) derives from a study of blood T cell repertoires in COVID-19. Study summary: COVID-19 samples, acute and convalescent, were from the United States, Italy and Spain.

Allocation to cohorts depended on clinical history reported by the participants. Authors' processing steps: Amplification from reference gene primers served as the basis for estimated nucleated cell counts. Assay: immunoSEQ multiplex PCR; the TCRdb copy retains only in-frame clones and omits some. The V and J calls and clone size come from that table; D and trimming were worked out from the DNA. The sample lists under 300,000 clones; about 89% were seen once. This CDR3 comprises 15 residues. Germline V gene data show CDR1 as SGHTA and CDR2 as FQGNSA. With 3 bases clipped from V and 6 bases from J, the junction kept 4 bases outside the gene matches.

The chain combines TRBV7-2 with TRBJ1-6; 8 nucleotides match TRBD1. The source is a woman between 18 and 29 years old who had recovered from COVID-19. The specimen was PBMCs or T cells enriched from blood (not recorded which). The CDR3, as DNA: TGTGCCAGCAGCTTCGGGACAGGACTTAATTCACCCCTCCACTTT. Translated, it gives CASSFGTGLNSPLHF.